This T cell receptor (beta chain) was recorded in a study of blood T cell repertoires in COVID-19. V dropped 2 bases and J dropped 6 bases, with 11 bases sitting between them. The CDR3 is 13 residues long. The germline CDR1 and CDR2 sequences are SGHNT and YYREEE (reference sequence). Assay used: immunoSEQ multiplex PCR; TCRdb lists only in-frame clones, some missing. The profile shows around 53,000 clones, about 81% of them singletons. Sequenced: peripheral blood. J is TRBJ1-2 and V is TRBV5-4; maybe TRBD1 (6 bases). The receptor was derived from a man aged 65-85 years with active COVID-19. The CDR3 spells CASSFSGAHGYTF. Here the CDR3 DNA reads TGTGCCAGCAGCTTTTCAGGGGCCCATGGCTACACCTTC.